The next 15 T cell receptor beta chains were all read from a single sample in a study of blood T cell repertoires in COVID-19. The repertoire was sequenced with immunoSEQ multiplex PCR; TCRdb's copy has only in-frame clones and lacks some. The sample lists tens of thousands of clones, under 70% occurring once. Material: peripheral blood. All receptors derive from a woman between 65 and 79 years old with acute or convalescent COVID-19.

The CDR3 nucleotides read TGTGCCAGCAGCTTAGAAGGACTAATAGGCTATGGCTACACCTTC. It is translated as CASSLEGLIGYGYTF. This chain uses TRBV5-4 with TRBJ1-2; D not resolved. The CDR3 is 15 amino acids. Germline V gene data show CDR1 as SGHNT and CDR2 as YYREEE (reference sequence). The V end was cut by 2 bases, the J end by 4 bases, with 15 bases between.

This clone was found a few times. The gene calls are TRBV7-2 and TRBJ2-1; TRBD2 agrees at 8 bases. The CDR3 consists of 15 residues. Trimming took 5 bases from V and 0 from J; bases not matched to a gene: 3. Looked up from germline, CDR1 is SGHTA and CDR2 is FQGNSA. The CDR3 DNA is TGTGCCAGCAGCCCCGGGGGGGTCTCCTACAATGAGCAGTTCTTC. Its protein is CASSPGGVSYNEQFF. Full variable domain (remainder filled in from reference TRBV7-2 and TRBJ2-1): GAGVSQSPSNKVTEKGKDVELRCDPISGHTALYWYRQSLGQGLEFLIYFQGNSAPDKSGLPSDRFSAERTGGSVSTLTIQRTQQEDSAVYLCASSPGGVSYNEQFFGPGTRLTVL.

The chain is built from TRBV2 and TRBJ2-7; 14 bases agree with TRBD2. Germline V gene lookup returns CDR1 SNHLY and CDR2 FYNNEI. With V trimmed by 6 bases and J by 3 bases, 1 base remained unmatched. The CDR3 is 14 residues long. The CDR3 here is CASRGLAGDYEQYF. In nucleotides, the CDR3 is TGTGCCAGCAGGGGACTAGCGGGAGACTACGAGCAGTACTTC.

The genes are TRBV4-3 and TRBJ1-5; D remains unclear. The CDR3 extends over 15 amino acids. Per the germline V gene, CDR1 is LGHNA and CDR2 is YSLEER. The V end lost 0 bases, the J end lost 2 bases, and 8 bases lay between the germline ends. CDR3 region: CASSQEGDGNQPQHF. CDR3 sequence (DNA): TGCGCCAGCAGCCAAGAGGGCGATGGCAATCAGCCCCAGCATTTT.

This clone was seen more than once but under ten times. This chain joins TRBV5-6 and TRBJ2-5; 12 bases are shared with TRBD1. V dropped 3 bases and J dropped 4; count of bases not matched to a gene: 13. Germline V lookup: CDR1 SGHDT, CDR2 YYEEEE. This CDR3 has 18 residues. As DNA, the CDR3 is TGTGCCAGCAGCTCCCACCGGGACAGGGGGCTTCTAATAGAGACCCAGTACTTC. Translating it yields CASSSHRDRGLLIETQYF.

This clone was recorded at least ten times. The chain combines TRBV11-2 with TRBJ1-6; 7 bases agree with TRBD1. Germline V gives CDR1 SGHAT, CDR2 FQNNGV. The CDR3 spans 14 residues. The V segment lost 7 bases and the J segment 9 bases; nucleotides outside the gene matches: 9. The CDR3 bases are TGTGCCAGCACCACACAGGGGTTGAGTTCACCCCTCCACTTT. It encodes CASTTQGLSSPLHF.

This clone occurred once. The chain combines TRBV5-1 with TRBJ2-7; D perhaps matches TRBD1 (5 bases). V gave up 1 base and J gave up 6 bases, with 14 bases separating them. The CDR3 covers 14 residues. Germline CDR1 is SGHRS and CDR2 is YFSETQ. DNA of the CDR3: TGCGCCAGCAGCTTGAATACAGGCTCGGGCGAGCAGTACTTC. Its translation: CASSLNTGSGEQYF.

The chain recombines TRBV7-9 with TRBJ2-7; D call uncertain. The V end lost 1 base, the J end lost 5 bases, and 12 bases lay between the germline ends. Germline loops: CDR1 SEHNR, CDR2 FQNEAQ (reference sequence). The length of the CDR3 is 14 residues. The CDR3 is CASSLELFRDEQYF. The CDR3 region has the DNA TGTGCCAGCAGCTTAGAGCTGTTCCGGGACGAGCAGTACTTC.

The rearrangement joins TRBV15 to TRBJ2-2; TRBD2 might be the D (6 bases). From germline, CDR1 is LNHNV and CDR2 YYDKDF (reference sequence). CDR3 length: 16 residues. V lost 5 bases and J lost 6, with 19 bases in between. The CDR3 nucleotides read TGTGCCACCAGCTCCCTTGGGGCGGGAAAGGCCGGGGAGCTGTTTTTT. It encodes CATSSLGAGKAGELFF.

This chain links TRBV6-5 with TRBJ2-2; D might be TRBD1 (6 bases). CDR1 and CDR2 (germline): MNHEY, SVGAGI. CDR3 length: 15 residues. The ends were cut back, 2 bases at V and 1 base at J, with 8 bases in the middle. The CDR3 region has the DNA TGTGCCAGCAGTTACACCAGGGGGAACACCGGGGAGCTGTTTTTT. This translates into CASSYTRGNTGELFF.

The chain couples TRBV6-2 or TRBV6-3 to TRBJ2-7; 13 positions agree with TRBD2. This CDR3 is built from 18 residues. Germline CDR1 reads MNHEY; CDR2 reads SVGEGT. The ends lost 2 bases at V and 4 bases at J; junction bases unmatched: 11. CDR3: CASSYVGLAGVRGYEQYF. The CDR3, as DNA: TGTGCCAGCAGTTACGTCGGACTAGCGGGAGTTCGGGGGTACGAGCAGTACTTC.

This clone occurred a few times. The genes are TRBV3-1 (or the pseudogene TRBV3-2) and TRBJ2-4; D not certain. V was trimmed by 0 bases and J by 5 bases, leaving 14 bases between them. The CDR3 is 16 residues long. Germline V CDR1 and CDR2: LGHDT, YNNKEL (reference sequence). This CDR3 is CASSQDLVSPENIQYF. The CDR3 DNA sequence: TGTGCCAGCAGCCAAGATCTTGTGTCCCCCGAAAACATTCAGTACTTC.

V gene TRBV10-3 combines with J gene TRBJ1-4; 11 bases fit TRBD1. Trimming took 4 bases from V and 3 from J; bases not matched to a gene: 4. CDR3 length equals 16 residues. The V gene's germline CDR1 is ENHRY and CDR2 SYGVKD. CDR3 amino acids: CAISGTGGRANEKLFF. Here the CDR3 DNA reads TGTGCCATCAGTGGGACAGGGGGCCGAGCTAATGAAAAACTGTTTTTT.

The chain recombines TRBV12-3 or TRBV12-4 with TRBJ2-3; tentative D call: TRBD1 (6 bases). The V end lost 5 bases, the J end lost 0 bases, and 6 bases lay between the germline ends. The CDR3 length is 13 residues. The CDR3 bases are TGTGCCAGCAGTAGGGGGAGCACAGATACGCAGTATTTT. This codes for CASSRGSTDTQYF.

Written as DNA, the CDR3 is TGTGCCAGCAGCTTAGAATCTCGGAGGGTGGGAACTGGCACAGATACGCAGTATTTT. It codes for CASSLESRRVGTGTDTQYF. V gene TRBV7-2 combines with J gene TRBJ2-3; TRBD2 is a possible D gene (6 bases). Germline lookup yields CDR1 SGHTA and CDR2 FQGNSA. The CDR3 runs to 19 residues. V gave up 1 base and J gave up 1 base, with 21 bases separating them.